This record covers a single T cell receptor beta chain. The data were obtained in a study of blood T cell repertoires in COVID-19. Background on the study: The United States, Italy and Spain were the sources of the acute and convalescent COVID-19 samples.

The germline CDR1 and CDR2 sequences are SGHRS and YFSETQ. The V gene lost 4 bases and the J gene lost 1 base, with 12 bases spanning the gap. The CDR3 has 15 amino acids. Generated by immunoSEQ multiplex PCR, the TCRdb table keeps only in-frame clones and is missing some. The data show about 45,000 clones, 89% seen once. Material for sequencing was peripheral blood. The rearrangement links TRBV5-1 to TRBJ2-4; a possible D gene is TRBD1 (6 bases). The receptor's source is a human donor in a cohort sampled during active COVID-19. The CDR3 region is CASSPGEWAKNIQYF. The DNA of the CDR3 is TGCGCCAGCAGCCCAGGGGAATGGGCCAAAAACATTCAGTACTTC.